A selection of T cell receptor beta chains follows, all from one sample in a study of long-term antiretroviral therapy in people with HIV. Sequenced by immunoSEQ multiplex PCR; TCRdb stores in-frame clones only, minus some. The data hold some 11,000 clones, with roughly 87% observed a single time. The source was unsorted PBMCs, collected roughly 8.1 years after starting antiretroviral therapy. The receptors here all came from a man aged 45-60 years with HIV. The conserved cysteine and the conserved F or W are not part of the CDR3 here. D genes are given only for firm matches.

ASSYSGQEDYEQY	TRBV6-5	TRBD1	TRBJ2-7	13
ASSMQASGNQPQH	TRBV19	.	TRBJ1-5	13
ASSQVGQGNTGELF	TRBV4-1	.	TRBJ2-2	14
ASTSTSGAHEQY	TRBV5-1	TRBD2	TRBJ2-7	12
ASSRPGQGDEGELF	TRBV6-6	TRBD1	TRBJ2-2	14
ASSEESGGHTDTQY	TRBV6-1	TRBD2	TRBJ2-3	14
ASSLGRSNQPQH	TRBV27	.	TRBJ1-5	12
ASSTDGTGPSGNTIY	TRBV13	TRBD1	TRBJ1-3	15
ASSLSGYGYT	TRBV5-6	.	TRBJ1-2	10
ATSREIIQETQY	TRBV15	.	TRBJ2-5	12
ASSQDGDADTGELF	TRBV4-1	.	TRBJ2-2	14
ASSLGTGSYNEQF	TRBV5-1	.	TRBJ2-1	13
ASREETQY	TRBV2	.	TRBJ2-5	8
ASSLVDSADSGNTIY	TRBV11-3	.	TRBJ1-3	15
ASSLGDGTFSSYEQY	TRBV11-3	.	TRBJ2-7	15
ASSYKGENTEAF	TRBV6-5	.	TRBJ1-1	12
ASIGQGPRHEQF	TRBV11-2	.	TRBJ2-1	12
ASSLYGTAGNTIY	TRBV11-3	TRBD1	TRBJ1-3	13
ASSYSDEVDGYT	TRBV6-6	.	TRBJ1-2	12
ASKGDKANYGYT	TRBV6-4	.	TRBJ1-2	12
SVELAGGGTGELF	TRBV29-1	TRBD2	TRBJ2-2	13
ASRSSFEQY	TRBV27	.	TRBJ2-7	9
ASSVDTGISGNTIY	TRBV7-9	.	TRBJ1-3	14
ASSIGDGSYEQY	TRBV7-9	.	TRBJ2-7	12
ASSSGWHTEAF	TRBV5-6	.	TRBJ1-1	11
ASSPQGHGYT	TRBV19	.	TRBJ1-2	10